The source of this TCR beta chain is a study of blood T cell repertoires in COVID-19. Looking at the study overall: PBMCs, B-cell-depleted T cells, or T cells provided the cDNA or gDNA that made up the material.

This CDR3 comprises 16 residues. Germline CDR1 LGHDT, CDR2 YNNKEL (reference sequence). V lost 0 bases and J 2 bases, leaving 8 bases between the germline ends. Authors' methods: Scientists estimated how many nucleated cells there were by amplifying reference gene primers. The table came from immunoSEQ multiplex PCR; TCRdb's copy has only in-frame clones and leaves some out. The D gene and trimming were derived from the DNA, and the V and J assignments and clone size from that table. This sample has approximately 60,000 clones, with approximately 85% found just once. The sequence was obtained from a human donor in a cohort sampled during active COVID-19. The J gene is TRBJ2-6, the V gene TRBV3-1 (or the pseudogene TRBV3-2); possibly TRBD2 for D (5 bases). The sample consisted of peripheral blood. The CDR3 protein is CASSQDTGTGANVLTF. CDR3 nucleotides: TGTGCCAGCAGCCAAGATACCGGGACTGGGGCCAACGTCCTGACTTTC.